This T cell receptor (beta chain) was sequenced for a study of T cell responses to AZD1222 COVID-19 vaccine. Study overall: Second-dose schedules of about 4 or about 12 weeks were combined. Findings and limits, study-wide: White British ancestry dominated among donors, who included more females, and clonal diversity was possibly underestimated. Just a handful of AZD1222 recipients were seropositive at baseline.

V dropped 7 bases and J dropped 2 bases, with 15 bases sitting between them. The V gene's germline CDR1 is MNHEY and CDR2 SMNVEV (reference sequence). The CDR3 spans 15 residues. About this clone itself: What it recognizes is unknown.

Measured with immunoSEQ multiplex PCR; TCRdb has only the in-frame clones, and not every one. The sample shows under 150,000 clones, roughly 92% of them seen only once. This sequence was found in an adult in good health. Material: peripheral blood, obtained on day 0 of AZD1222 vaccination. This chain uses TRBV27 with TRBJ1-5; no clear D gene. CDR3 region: CASTSEFGGNQPQHF. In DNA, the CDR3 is TGTGCCAGCACCTCGGAATTTGGGGGCAATCAGCCCCAGCATTTT.